This TCR beta chain was found in a study of blood T cell repertoires in COVID-19. At the level of the study: Acute and convalescent COVID-19 samples came from the United States, Italy and Spain.

Here immunoSEQ multiplex PCR was the method, and the copy in TCRdb shows in-frame clones only, minus some. Among 150,000 to 200,000 clones listed, around four fifths were seen once. Trimming shortened V by 3 bases and J by 2 bases, and 8 bases separated the two germline ends. Germline CDR1 is KGHSH and CDR2 is LQKENI. The CDR3 totals 14 residues. The specimen was peripheral blood. The clonotype originates from a human donor in a cohort sampled during active COVID-19. V usage is TRBV18 and J usage is TRBJ1-3, with a tentative D call TRBD1 (5 bases). The CDR3 sequence: CASSPGGTGNTIYF. The CDR3, as DNA: TGTGCCAGCTCACCGGGGGGAACTGGAAACACCATATATTTT.